Below are 3 T cell receptor beta chains sequenced from a single sample in a study of CD8+CD57+ T cells in acquired aplastic anemia. Genomic DNA templated the TCR beta VDJ and CDR3 profiling. TCRdb used MiXCR to reprocess the reads, holding one entry per CDR3 protein. This table holds around 400,000 distinct CDR3 sequences, around 68% found once. The material sequenced was sorted CD4+, CD8+, or CD8+CD57+ T cells (not recorded which) from PBMCs. The receptors stem from a human donor in good health, serving as a control.

This clonotype was detected a few times. The chain uses TRBV7-8 and TRBJ2-7; TRBD1 matches 9 bases. With 5 bases clipped from V and 3 bases from J, the junction kept 2 bases outside the gene matches. Germline values: CDR1 SGHVS, CDR2 FQNEAQ. The CDR3 is 13 residues long. The CDR3: CASSTDRGYEQYF. The CDR3 nucleotides read TGTGCCAGCAGCACGGACAGGGGCTACGAGCAGTACTTC. Together with reference TRBV7-8 and TRBJ2-7, the CDR3 gives the full variable domain: GAGVSQSPRYKVAKRGQDVALRCDPISGHVSLFWYQQALGQGPEFLTYFQNEAQLDKSGLPSDRFFAERPEGSVSTLKIQRTQQEDSAVYLCASSTDRGYEQYFGPGTRLTVT.

The chain uses TRBV7-9 and TRBJ2-5; D might be TRBD1 (5 bases). V was clipped by 7 bases and J by 1 base, with 10 bases between them. Looked up from germline, CDR1 is SEHNR and CDR2 is FQNEAQ (reference sequence). The CDR3 runs to 13 residues. In nucleotides, the CDR3 is TGTGCCAGCACCAAGACAGCCCAAGAGACCCAGTACTTC. Its protein is CASTKTAQETQYF. Looking up the rest from reference TRBV7-9 and TRBJ2-5 gives the full variable domain: DTGVSQNPRHKITKRGQNVTFRCDPISEHNRLYWYRQTLGQGPEFLTYFQNEAQLEKSRLLSDRFSAERPKGSFSTLEIQRTEQGDSAMYLCASTKTAQETQYFGPGTRLLVL.

The J gene is TRBJ1-2, the V gene TRBV7-9, with 7 bases lining up with TRBD1. This CDR3 comprises 13 residues. Germline V lookup: CDR1 SEHNR, CDR2 FQNEAQ (reference sequence). J was trimmed by 5 bases and V by 5 bases; bases with no gene match: 5. CDR3 sequence (DNA): TGTGCCAGCAGCAAGACAGGGACATATGGCTACACCTTC. Its protein is CASSKTGTYGYTF.